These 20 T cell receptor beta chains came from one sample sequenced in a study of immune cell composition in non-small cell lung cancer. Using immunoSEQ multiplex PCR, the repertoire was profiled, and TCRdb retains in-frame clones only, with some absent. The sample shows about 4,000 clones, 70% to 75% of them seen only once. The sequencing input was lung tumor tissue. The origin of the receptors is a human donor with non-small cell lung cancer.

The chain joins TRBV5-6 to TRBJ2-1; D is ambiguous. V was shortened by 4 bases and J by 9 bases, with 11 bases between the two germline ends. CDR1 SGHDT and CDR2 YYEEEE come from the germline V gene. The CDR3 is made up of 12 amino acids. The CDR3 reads CASSQEFAEQFF. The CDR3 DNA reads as TGTGCCAGCAGCCAAGAGTTCGCTGAGCAGTTCTTC.

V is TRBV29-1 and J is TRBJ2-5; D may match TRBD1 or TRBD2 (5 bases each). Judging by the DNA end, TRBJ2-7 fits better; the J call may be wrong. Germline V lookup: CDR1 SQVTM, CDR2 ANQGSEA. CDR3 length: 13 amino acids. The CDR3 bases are TGCAGCGCCCTGGGGGACCGATCCTACGAGCAGTACTTC. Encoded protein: CSALGDRSYEQYF.

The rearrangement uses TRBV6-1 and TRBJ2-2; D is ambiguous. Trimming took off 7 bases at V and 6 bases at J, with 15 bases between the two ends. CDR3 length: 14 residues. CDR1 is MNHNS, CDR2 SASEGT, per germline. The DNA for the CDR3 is TGTGCCAGCACAGACCAATTTCCACCCGGGGAGCTGTTTTTT. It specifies CASTDQFPPGELFF.

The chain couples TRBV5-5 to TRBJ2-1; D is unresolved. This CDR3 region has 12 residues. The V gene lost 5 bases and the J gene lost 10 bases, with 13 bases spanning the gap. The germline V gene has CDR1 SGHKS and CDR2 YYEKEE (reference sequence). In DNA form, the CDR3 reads TGTGCCAGCAGTCAGGTCTGGCTCGAGCAGTTCTTC. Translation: CASSQVWLEQFF. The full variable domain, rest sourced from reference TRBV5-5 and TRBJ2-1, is DAGVTQSPTHLIKTRGQQVTLRCSPISGHKSVSWYQQVLGQGPQFIFQYYEKEERGRGNFPDRFSARQFPNYSSELNVNALLLGDSALYLCASSQVWLEQFFGPGTRLTVL.

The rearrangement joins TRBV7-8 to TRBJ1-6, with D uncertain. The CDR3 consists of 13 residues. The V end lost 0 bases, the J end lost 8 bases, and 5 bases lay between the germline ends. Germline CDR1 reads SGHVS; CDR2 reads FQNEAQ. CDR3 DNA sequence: TGTGCCAGCAGCTTAGCGAGCGATTCACCCCTCCACTTT. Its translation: CASSLASDSPLHF.

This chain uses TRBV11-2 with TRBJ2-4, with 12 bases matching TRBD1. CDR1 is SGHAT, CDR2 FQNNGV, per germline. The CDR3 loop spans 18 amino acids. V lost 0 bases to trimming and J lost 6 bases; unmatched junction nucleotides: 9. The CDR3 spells CASSLEGQGAGGLNIQYF. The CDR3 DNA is TGTGCCAGCAGCTTAGAGGGACAGGGGGCGGGGGGGTTAAACATTCAGTACTTC.

CDR3: CASSIQTTPIWQPQHF. Written as DNA, the CDR3 is TGTGCCAGTAGTATACAGACAACTCCTATCTGGCAGCCCCAGCATTTT. The chain recombines TRBV19 with TRBJ1-5; no clear D. From germline, CDR1 is LNHDA and CDR2 SQIVND (reference sequence). Trimming shortened V by 2 bases and J by 7 bases, and 18 bases separated the two germline ends. The CDR3 loop spans 16 amino acids.

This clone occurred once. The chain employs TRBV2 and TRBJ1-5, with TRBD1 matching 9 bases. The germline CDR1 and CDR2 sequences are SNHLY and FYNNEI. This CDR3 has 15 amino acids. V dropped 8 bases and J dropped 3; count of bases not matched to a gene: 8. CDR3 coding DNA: TGTGCCAGCGGTAAGACAGGGGGGATCAATCAGCCCCAGCATTTT. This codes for CASGKTGGINQPQHF.

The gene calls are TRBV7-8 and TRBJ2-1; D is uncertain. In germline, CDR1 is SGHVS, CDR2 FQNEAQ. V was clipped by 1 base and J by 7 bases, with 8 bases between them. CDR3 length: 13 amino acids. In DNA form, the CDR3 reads TGTGCCAGCAGCTTAGTGGGCCGGAATGAGCAGTTCTTC. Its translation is CASSLVGRNEQFF. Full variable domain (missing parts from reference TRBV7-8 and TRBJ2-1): GAGVSQSPRYKVAKRGQDVALRCDPISGHVSLFWYQQALGQGPEFLTYFQNEAQLDKSGLPSDRFFAERPEGSVSTLKIQRTQQEDSAVYLCASSLVGRNEQFFGPGTRLTVL.

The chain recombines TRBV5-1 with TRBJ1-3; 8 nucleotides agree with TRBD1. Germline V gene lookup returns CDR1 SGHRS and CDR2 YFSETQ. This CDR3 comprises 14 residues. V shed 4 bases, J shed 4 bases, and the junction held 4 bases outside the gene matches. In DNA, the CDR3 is TGCGCCAGCAGCCCCGACAGGGGAGGAAACACCATATATTTT. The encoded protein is CASSPDRGGNTIYF.

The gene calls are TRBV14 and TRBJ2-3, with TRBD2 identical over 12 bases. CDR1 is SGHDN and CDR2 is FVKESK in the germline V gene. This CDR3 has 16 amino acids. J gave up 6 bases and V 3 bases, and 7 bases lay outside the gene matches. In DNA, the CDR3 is TGTGCCAGCAGCCACTCGACTAGCGGGGGAGCTGATACGCAGTATTTT. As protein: CASSHSTSGGADTQYF.

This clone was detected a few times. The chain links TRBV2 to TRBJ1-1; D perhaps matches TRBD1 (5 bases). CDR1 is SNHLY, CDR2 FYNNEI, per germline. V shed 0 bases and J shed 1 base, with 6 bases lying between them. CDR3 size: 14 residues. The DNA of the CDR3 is TGTGCCAGCAGTGAAGCGACAGAGAACACTGAAGCTTTCTTT. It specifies CASSEATENTEAFF.

The CDR3 loop is CASTKTSGLGTQYF. In DNA, the CDR3 is TGTGCCAGCACTAAAACTTCGGGTCTTGGGACCCAGTACTTC. The chain has TRBV6-6 and TRBJ2-5; the D is unclear. Germline V gives CDR1 MNHNY, CDR2 SVGAGI (reference sequence). CDR3 length equals 14 residues. The V gene lost 7 bases and the J gene lost 7 bases, with 19 bases spanning the gap.

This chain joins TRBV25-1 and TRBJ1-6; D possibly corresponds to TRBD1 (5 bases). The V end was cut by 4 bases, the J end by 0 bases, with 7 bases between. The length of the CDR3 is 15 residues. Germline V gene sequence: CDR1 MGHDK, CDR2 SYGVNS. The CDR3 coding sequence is TGTGCCAGCAGTGCCGACAGCTCCTATAATTCACCCCTCCACTTT. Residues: CASSADSSYNSPLHF.

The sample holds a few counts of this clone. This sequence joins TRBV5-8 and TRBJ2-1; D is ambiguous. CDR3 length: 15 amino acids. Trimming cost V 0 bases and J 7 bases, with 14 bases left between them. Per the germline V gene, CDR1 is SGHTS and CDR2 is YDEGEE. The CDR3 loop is CASSLGSSDRNEQFF. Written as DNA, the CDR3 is TGTGCCAGCAGCTTGGGGAGCAGCGATAGGAATGAGCAGTTCTTC.

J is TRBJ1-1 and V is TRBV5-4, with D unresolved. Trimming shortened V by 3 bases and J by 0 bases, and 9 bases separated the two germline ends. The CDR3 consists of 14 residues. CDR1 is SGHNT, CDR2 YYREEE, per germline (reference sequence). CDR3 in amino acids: CASSSALLNTEAFF. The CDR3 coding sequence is TGTGCCAGCAGCTCGGCCCTCCTGAACACTGAAGCTTTCTTT.

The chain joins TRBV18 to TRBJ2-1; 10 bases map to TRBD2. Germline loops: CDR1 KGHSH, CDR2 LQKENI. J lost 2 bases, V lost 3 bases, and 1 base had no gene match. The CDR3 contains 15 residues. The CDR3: CASSPLAGAYNEQFF. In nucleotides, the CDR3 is TGTGCCAGCTCACCGCTAGCGGGAGCCTACAATGAGCAGTTCTTC.

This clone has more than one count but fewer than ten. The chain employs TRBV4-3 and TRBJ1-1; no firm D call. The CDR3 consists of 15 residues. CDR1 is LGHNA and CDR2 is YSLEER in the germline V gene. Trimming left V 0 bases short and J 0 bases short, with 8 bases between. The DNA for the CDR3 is TGCGCCAGCAGCCAAGATGGTCTGTTGAACACTGAAGCTTTCTTT. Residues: CASSQDGLLNTEAFF.

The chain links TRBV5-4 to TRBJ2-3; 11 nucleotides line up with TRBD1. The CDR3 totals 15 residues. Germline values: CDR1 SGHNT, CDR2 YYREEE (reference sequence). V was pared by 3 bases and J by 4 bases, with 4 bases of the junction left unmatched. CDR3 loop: CASSSPGQGADTQYF. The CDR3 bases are TGTGCCAGCAGCTCGCCGGGACAGGGGGCAGATACGCAGTATTTT.

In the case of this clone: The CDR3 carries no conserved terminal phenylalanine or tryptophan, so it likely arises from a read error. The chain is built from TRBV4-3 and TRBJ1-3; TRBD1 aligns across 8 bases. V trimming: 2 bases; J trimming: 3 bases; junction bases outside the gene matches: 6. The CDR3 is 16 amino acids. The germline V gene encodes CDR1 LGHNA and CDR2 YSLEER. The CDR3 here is CASSQNQQGDGNTIYV. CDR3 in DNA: TGCGCCAGCAGCCAAAACCAACAGGGGGATGGAAACACCATATATGTT.